The rows below give T cell receptor beta chains drawn from one sample of a study of a mutant IDH1 vaccine in newly diagnosed glioma. Produced via immunoSEQ multiplex PCR; TCRdb's table is partial and in-frame only. The table lists some 59,000 clones, 70% to 90% of them singletons. The sample in question was PBMCs, obtained from a glioma patient treated with radiotherapy, temozolomide or both. The source is a man aged 18 to 35 with glioma. Each CDR3 is given with its conserved first and last residue. Fields, in order: D gene, J gene, clone size, V gene, CDR3 DNA, CDR3 protein. A D gene is named only where the DNA matches it firmly. Rows may omit the clone size; those that give it use once, few, many or a size class.

.	TRBJ2-7	.	TRBV2	TGTGCCAGCAGTGAAGCGCATGGATACTCCTACGAGCAGTACTTC	CASSEAHGYSYEQYF
.	TRBJ1-5	.	TRBV6-5	TGTGCCAGCAGTTACTCGAACTGGGGAAACCAGCCCCAGCATTTT	CASSYSNWGNQPQHF
.	TRBJ1-2	.	TRBV29-1	TGCAGCGCTGAGAGAGTGGGTGGCTACACCTTC	CSAERVGGYTF
TRBD2	TRBJ2-1	.	TRBV7-2	TGTGCCAGCAGCCCCCGTAGCGGGATTGGCGATGAGCAGTTCTTC	CASSPRSGIGDEQFF
.	TRBJ2-3	.	TRBV9	TGTGCCAGCAGCCCCCAAACTAGCACAGATACGCAGTATTTT	CASSPQTSTDTQYF
.	TRBJ1-1	.	TRBV5-1	TGCGCCAGCAGCTTGGCCCAGGGACGGGTTGAAGCTTTCTTT	CASSLAQGRVEAFF
TRBD1	TRBJ2-6	.	TRBV5-6	TGTGCCAGCAGTGTGGGACAGATAAGTCTCTCTGGGGCCAACGTCCTGACTTTC	CASSVGQISLSGANVLTF
.	TRBJ1-5	once	TRBV6-5	TGTGCCAGCAGTAACAGGGCCCAGGGCAATCAGCCCCAGCATTTT	CASSNRAQGNQPQHF
TRBD1	TRBJ1-2	.	TRBV5-6	TGTGCCAGCAGCCTGGGTATGGGGACAGGGGTCGGTTTTAACTATGGCTACACCTTC	CASSLGMGTGVGFNYGYTF
.	TRBJ2-2	once	TRBV7-2	TGTGCCAGCAGCTATACCCCCTGGAACACCGGGGAGCTGTTTTTT	CASSYTPWNTGELFF
TRBD1	TRBJ2-7	.	TRBV5-4	TGTGCCAGCAGCAAATACAGGGGGTCCTTCTCCTACGAGCAGTACTTC	CASSKYRGSFSYEQYF
.	TRBJ1-2	.	TRBV5-4	TGTGCCAGCAGCTTGGAGAACAGACGCTATGGCTACACCTTC	CASSLENRRYGYTF
.	TRBJ2-3	.	TRBV5-4	TGTGCCAGCAGCTTGGGGGGGGTGGAGGCAGATACGCAGTATTTT	CASSLGGVEADTQYF
.	TRBJ1-2	few	TRBV4-1	TGCGCCAGCAGCCAAGCTCGGGATGCGGGCTATGGCTACACCTTC	CASSQARDAGYGYTF
.	TRBJ1-2	few	TRBV7-9	TGTGCCAGCAGCGAGAAGGGCCTACCCAGTGGCTACACCTTC	CASSEKGLPSGYTF
TRBD1	TRBJ1-1	.	TRBV2	TGTGCCAGCAGCAAGGGGACAGGGGGCGCTGCCGGTGAAGCTTTCTTT	CASSKGTGGAAGEAFF
.	TRBJ1-1	.	TRBV4-2	TGTGCCAGCAGCCAAGTGAGGGTGAACACTGAAGCTTTCTTT	CASSQVRVNTEAFF
TRBD2	TRBJ2-3	.	TRBV18	TGTGCCAGCTCAGCCTTAGCGGGAGGGGTCGATACGCAGTATTTT	CASSALAGGVDTQYF
TRBD1	TRBJ2-7	once	TRBV11-2	TGTGCCAGCAGCAAAAACAGGGGTTGGGCATCCTACGAGCAGTACTTC	CASSKNRGWASYEQYF
.	TRBJ1-3	few	TRBV9	TGTGCCAGCAGCGTAGGGAGACATACTGGAAACACCATATATTTT	CASSVGRHTGNTIYF
TRBD1	TRBJ1-2	.	TRBV27	TGTGCCAGCAGTGCCGAGGCAGGGGGGTTCTATGGCTACACCTTC	CASSAEAGGFYGYTF
.	TRBJ1-3	.	TRBV30	TGTGCCTGGAGTGTCGGGACTCTAGGAAACACCATATATTTT	CAWSVGTLGNTIYF
.	TRBJ1-1	.	TRBV7-8	TGTGCCAGCAGCCCCGAAGGGTGGGGGATAGGGACTGAAGCTTTCTTT	CASSPEGWGIGTEAFF
TRBD1	TRBJ1-3	.	TRBV4-1	TGCGCCAGCAGCCAAGATGACAGGGGCTCTGGAAACACCATATATTTT	CASSQDDRGSGNTIYF
.	TRBJ2-3	.	TRBV5-6	TGTGCCAGCAGCTTGCAAGATACGCAGTATTTT	CASSLQDTQYF
.	TRBJ1-1	.	TRBV7-9	TGTGCCAGCAGCTTAGCCGGGCCCGGACGTACCGAAGCTTTCTTT	CASSLAGPGRTEAFF
.	TRBJ2-3	.	TRBV27	TGTGCCAGCAGGTATCAAGGCACAGATACGCAGTATTTT	CASRYQGTDTQYF
.	TRBJ2-1	.	TRBV9	TGTGCCAGCAGCCCATGGACTGTCCATGAGCAGTTCTTC	CASSPWTVHEQFF
TRBD2	TRBJ2-5	.	TRBV29-1	TGCAGCGTTGAAGAGGGGGGGAGAGAGACCCAGTACTTC	CSVEEGGRETQYF
TRBD1	TRBJ1-1	.	TRBV10-3	TGTGCCATCAGTGAGCAGGGGGCTCTTAAGAACACTGAAGCTTTCTTT	CAISEQGALKNTEAFF
.	TRBJ1-2	.	TRBV6-6	TGTGCCAGCCTGGCGGACACCAACTTTAACTATGGCTACACCTTC	CASLADTNFNYGYTF
.	TRBJ1-2	.	TRBV2	TGTGCCAGCAGTGAATGGCAGACGAACGGCTACACCTTC	CASSEWQTNGYTF
.	TRBJ1-1	.	TRBV18	TGTGCCAGCTCACCACCTGCAGGGAACACTGAAGCTTTCTTT	CASSPPAGNTEAFF
.	TRBJ1-2	.	TRBV7-2	TGTGCCAGCAGCTTTTCGGGGTCCAAATCTTATGGCTACACCTTC	CASSFSGSKSYGYTF
.	TRBJ2-7	.	TRBV5-1	TGCGCCAGCAGCTCGACGACAGGAGTAAAAAGCTACGAGCAGTACTTC	CASSSTTGVKSYEQYF